The subject of this entry is one T cell receptor (beta chain). Antigen specificity is unknown. With 2 bases removed from V and 4 bases from J, the gap between germline ends came to 10 bases. The CDR3 is 14 amino acids. Germline V lookup: CDR1 SGHRS, CDR2 YFSETQ. These data originate in a study of identical twins. Study-level results: Insertion counts were lower in abundant cord blood beta clonotypes, a trend that memory repertoires did not show. Twins' surplus sharing was weaker for beta out-of-frame sequences. Models underestimated out-of-frame TCR alpha sharing in monozygotic twins. Potential partial confounding of zero-insertion analyses by invariant MAIT and iNKT cells was noted.

TCRdb reprocessed the 5' RACE reads via MiXCR and lists one record per CDR3 protein. The sample lists some 250,000 distinct CDR3 sequences, roughly 12% occurring once. The sample was also linked to a second study, of yellow fever vaccine responses in identical twins.

The sample consisted of memory (CD45RO+) T cells sorted from blood. This chain connects TRBV5-1 to TRBJ2-1; D ambiguous. The receptor was derived from a woman aged 18-29 years in good health. CDR3 sequence: CASSLTQQYNEQFF. In DNA, the CDR3 is TGCGCCAGCAGCTTAACCCAGCAATACAATGAGCAGTTCTTC.